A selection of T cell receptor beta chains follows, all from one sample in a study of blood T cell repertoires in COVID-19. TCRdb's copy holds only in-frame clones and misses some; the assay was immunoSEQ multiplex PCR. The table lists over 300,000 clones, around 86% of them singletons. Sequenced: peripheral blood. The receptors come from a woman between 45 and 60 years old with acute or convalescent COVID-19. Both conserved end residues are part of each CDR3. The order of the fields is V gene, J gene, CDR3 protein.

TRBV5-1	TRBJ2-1	CASSLPGLAGGNNEQFF
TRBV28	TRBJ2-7	CASSLSVRGTYEQYF
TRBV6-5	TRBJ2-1	CASSYSRSEQFF
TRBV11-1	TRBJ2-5	CASSHWTSERVETQYF
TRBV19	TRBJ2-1	CASSNRGSPYNEQFF
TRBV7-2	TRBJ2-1	CASSLVSLNEQFF
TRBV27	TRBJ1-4	CASRTGLANEKLFF
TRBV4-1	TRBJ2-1	CASSQESNEQFF
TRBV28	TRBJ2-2	CASSHRDRETGELFF
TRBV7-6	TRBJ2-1	CASSRLAEYNEQFF
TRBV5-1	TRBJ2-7	CASSLGLSSYEQYF